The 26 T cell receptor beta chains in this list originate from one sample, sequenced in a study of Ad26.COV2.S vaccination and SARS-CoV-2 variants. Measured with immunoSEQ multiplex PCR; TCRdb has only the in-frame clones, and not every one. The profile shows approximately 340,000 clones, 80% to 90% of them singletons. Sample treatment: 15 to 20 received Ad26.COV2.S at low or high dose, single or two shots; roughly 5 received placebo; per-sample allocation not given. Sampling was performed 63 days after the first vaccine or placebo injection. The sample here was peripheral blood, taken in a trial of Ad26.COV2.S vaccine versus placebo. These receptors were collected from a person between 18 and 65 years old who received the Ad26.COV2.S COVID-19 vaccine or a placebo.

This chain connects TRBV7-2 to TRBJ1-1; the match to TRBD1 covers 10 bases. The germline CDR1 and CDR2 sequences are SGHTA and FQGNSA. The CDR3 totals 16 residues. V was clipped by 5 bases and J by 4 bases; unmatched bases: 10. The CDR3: CASSQRTGGGSTEAFF. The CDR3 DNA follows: TGTGCCAGCAGCCAGAGGACAGGGGGAGGTAGCACTGAAGCTTTCTTT.

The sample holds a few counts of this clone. The CDR3 region is CASSGVSLDRGDGYTF. The CDR3 DNA is TGTGCCAGCAGCGGTGTGTCCCTGGACAGGGGGGATGGCTACACCTTC. The chain has TRBV7-9 and TRBJ1-2; TRBD1 aligns across 10 bases. Losses at the gene ends were 5 bases for V and 6 bases for J; bases not matched to a gene: 12. This CDR3 contains 16 residues. Germline V gene sequence: CDR1 SEHNR, CDR2 FQNEAQ (reference sequence).

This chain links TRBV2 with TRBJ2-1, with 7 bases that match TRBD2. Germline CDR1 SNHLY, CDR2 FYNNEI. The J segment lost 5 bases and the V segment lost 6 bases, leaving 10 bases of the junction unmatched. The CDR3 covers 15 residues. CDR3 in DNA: TGTGCCAGCAGGGAGGTCGGGGAGGGCAACAATGAGCAGTTCTTC. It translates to CASREVGEGNNEQFF.

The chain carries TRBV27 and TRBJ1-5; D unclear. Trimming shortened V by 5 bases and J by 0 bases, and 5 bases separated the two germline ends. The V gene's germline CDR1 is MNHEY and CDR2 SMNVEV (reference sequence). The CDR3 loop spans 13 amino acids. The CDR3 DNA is TGTGCCAGCAGTACGTATAGCAATCAGCCCCAGCATTTT. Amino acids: CASSTYSNQPQHF.

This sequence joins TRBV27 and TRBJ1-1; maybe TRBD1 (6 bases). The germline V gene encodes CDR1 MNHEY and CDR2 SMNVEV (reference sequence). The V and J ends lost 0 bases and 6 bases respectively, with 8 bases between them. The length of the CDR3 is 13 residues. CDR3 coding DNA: TGTGCCAGCAGTTTATCGCAGGGGTCTGAAGCTTTCTTT. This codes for CASSLSQGSEAFF.

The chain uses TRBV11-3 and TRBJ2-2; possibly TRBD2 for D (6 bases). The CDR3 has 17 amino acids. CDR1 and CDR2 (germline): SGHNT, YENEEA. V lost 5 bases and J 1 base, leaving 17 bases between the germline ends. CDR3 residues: CASSPKTRTKNTGELFF. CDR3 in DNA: TGTGCCAGCAGCCCAAAGACAAGGACTAAGAACACCGGGGAGCTGTTTTTT.

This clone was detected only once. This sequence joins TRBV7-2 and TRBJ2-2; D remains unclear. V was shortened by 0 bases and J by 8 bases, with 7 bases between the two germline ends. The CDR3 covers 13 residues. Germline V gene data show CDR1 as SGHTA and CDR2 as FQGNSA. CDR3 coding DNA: TGTGCCAGCAGCTTAGCTAGGCAGGGGGAGCTGTTTTTT. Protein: CASSLARQGELFF.

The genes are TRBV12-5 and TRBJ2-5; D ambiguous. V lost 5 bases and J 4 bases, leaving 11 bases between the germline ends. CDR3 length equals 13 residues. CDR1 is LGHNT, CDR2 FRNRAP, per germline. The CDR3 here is CASGQTFPETQYF. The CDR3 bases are TGTGCTAGTGGTCAGACATTTCCAGAGACCCAGTACTTC.

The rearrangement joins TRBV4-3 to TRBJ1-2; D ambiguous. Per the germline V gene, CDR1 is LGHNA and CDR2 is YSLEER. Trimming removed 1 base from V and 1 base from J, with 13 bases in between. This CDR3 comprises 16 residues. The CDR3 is CASSQVVGRVNYGYTF. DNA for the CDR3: TGCGCCAGCAGCCAAGTCGTCGGTCGGGTTAACTATGGCTACACCTTC.

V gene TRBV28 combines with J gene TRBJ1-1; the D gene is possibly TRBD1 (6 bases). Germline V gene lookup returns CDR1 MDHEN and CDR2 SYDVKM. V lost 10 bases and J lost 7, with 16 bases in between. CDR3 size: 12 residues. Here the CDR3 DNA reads TGTGCCATCTGCAACAGGGCTCTTGAAGCTTTCTTT. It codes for CAICNRALEAFF.

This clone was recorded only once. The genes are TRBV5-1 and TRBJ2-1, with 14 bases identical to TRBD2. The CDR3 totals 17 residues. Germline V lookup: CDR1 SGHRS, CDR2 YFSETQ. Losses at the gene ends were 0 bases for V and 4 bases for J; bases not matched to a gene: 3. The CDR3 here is CASSLGRTSGGYNEQFF. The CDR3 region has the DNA TGCGCCAGCAGCTTGGGACGGACTAGCGGGGGGTACAATGAGCAGTTCTTC.

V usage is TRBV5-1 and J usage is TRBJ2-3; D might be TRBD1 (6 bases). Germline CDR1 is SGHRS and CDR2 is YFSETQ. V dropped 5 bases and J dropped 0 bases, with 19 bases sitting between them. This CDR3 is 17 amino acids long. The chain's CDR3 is CASRGRTGTPSTDTQYF. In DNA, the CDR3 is TGCGCCAGCAGGGGGAGAACCGGGACACCAAGCACAGATACGCAGTATTTT.

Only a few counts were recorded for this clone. The CDR3: CASVGTGGPMNTEAFF. The CDR3 DNA follows: TGTGCCAGCGTTGGGACAGGGGGCCCCATGAACACTGAAGCTTTCTTT. The chain combines TRBV28 with TRBJ1-1, with 12 bases aligning to TRBD1. Germline CDR1 is MDHEN and CDR2 is SYDVKM. V lost 8 bases and J lost 0; bases outside the gene matches: 7. This CDR3 comprises 16 residues. The whole variable domain, filled in from reference TRBV28 and TRBJ1-1, reads DVKVTQSSRYLVKRTGEKVFLECVQDMDHENMFWYRQDPGLGLRLIYFSYDVKMKEKGDIPEGYSVSREKKERFSLILESASTNQTSMYLCASVGTGGPMNTEAFFGQGTRLTVV.

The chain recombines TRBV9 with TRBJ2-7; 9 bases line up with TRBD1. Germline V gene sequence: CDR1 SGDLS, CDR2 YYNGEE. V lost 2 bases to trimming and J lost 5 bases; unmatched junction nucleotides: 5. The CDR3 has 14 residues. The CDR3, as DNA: TGTGCCAGCAGCGTGAGAGGGGACAGGGACGAGCAGTACTTC. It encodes CASSVRGDRDEQYF. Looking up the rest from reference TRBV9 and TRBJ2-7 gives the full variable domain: DSGVTQTPKHLITATGQRVTLRCSPRSGDLSVYWYQQSLDQGLQFLIQYYNGEERAKGNILERFSAQQFPDLHSELNLSSLELGDSALYFCASSVRGDRDEQYFGPGTRLTVT.

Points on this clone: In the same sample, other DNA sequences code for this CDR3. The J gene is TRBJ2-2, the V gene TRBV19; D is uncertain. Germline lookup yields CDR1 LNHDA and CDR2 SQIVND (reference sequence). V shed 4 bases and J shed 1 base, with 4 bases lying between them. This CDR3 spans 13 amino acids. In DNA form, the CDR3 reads TGTGCCAGTAGTAGGGGGAACACCGGGGAGCTGTTTTTT. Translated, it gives CASSRGNTGELFF.

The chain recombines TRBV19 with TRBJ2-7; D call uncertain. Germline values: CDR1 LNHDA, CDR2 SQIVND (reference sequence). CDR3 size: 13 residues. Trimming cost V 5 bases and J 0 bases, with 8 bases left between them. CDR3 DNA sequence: TGTGCCAGTAGTCTCTCGGGCTCCTACGAGCAGTACTTC. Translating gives CASSLSGSYEQYF.

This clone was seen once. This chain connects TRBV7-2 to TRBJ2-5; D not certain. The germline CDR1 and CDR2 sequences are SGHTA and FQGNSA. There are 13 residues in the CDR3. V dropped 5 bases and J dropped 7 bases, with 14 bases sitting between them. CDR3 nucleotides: TGTGCCAGCAGCGTGGTTGGGTTTGGGACCCAGTACTTC. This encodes CASSVVGFGTQYF.

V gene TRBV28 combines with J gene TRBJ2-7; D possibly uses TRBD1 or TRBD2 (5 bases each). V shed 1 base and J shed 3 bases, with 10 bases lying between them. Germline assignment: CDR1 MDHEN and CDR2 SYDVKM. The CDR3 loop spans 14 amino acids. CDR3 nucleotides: TGTGCCAGCAGTTTATATGGGGGTTACTACGAGCAGTACTTC. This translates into CASSLYGGYYEQYF. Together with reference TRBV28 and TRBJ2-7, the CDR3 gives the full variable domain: DVKVTQSSRYLVKRTGEKVFLECVQDMDHENMFWYRQDPGLGLRLIYFSYDVKMKEKGDIPEGYSVSREKKERFSLILESASTNQTSMYLCASSLYGGYYEQYFGPGTRLTVT.

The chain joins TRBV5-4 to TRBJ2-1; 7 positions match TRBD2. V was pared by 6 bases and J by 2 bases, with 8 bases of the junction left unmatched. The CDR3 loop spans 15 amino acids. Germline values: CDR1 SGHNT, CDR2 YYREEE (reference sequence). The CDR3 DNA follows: TGTGCCAGCACCCGGGAGGCTAGCGCCTACAATGAGCAGTTCTTC. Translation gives CASTREASAYNEQFF.

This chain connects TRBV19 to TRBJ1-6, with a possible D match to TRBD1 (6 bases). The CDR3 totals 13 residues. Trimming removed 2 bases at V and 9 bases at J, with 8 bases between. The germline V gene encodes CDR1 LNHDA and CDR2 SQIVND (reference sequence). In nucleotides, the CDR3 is TGTGCCAGTAGTATATTACAGGGTTCACCCCTCCACTTT. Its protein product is CASSILQGSPLHF.

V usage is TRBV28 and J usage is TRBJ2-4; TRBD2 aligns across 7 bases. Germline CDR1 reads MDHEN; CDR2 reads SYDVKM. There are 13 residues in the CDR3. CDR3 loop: CSVGGVAKNIQYF. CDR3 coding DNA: TGTTCGGTTGGGGGGGTAGCCAAAAACATTCAGTACTTC.

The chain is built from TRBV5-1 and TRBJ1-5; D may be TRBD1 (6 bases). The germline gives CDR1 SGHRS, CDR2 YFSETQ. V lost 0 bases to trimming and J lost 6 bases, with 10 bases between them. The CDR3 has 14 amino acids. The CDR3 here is CASSLDNRAQPQHF. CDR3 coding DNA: TGCGCCAGCAGCTTGGACAACAGGGCTCAGCCCCAGCATTTT.

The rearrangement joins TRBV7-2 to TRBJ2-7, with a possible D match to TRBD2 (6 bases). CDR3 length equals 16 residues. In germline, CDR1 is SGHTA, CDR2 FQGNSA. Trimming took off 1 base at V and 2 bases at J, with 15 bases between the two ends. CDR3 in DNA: TGTGCCAGCAGCTTAGAGTCTAGCGTTAGGGCCTACGAGCAGTACTTC. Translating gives CASSLESSVRAYEQYF.

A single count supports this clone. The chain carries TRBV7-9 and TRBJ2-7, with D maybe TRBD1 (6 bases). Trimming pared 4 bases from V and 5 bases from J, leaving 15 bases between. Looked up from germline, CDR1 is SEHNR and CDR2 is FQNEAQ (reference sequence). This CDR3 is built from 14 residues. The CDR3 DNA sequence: TGTGCCAGCAGCTCGACGGACAGAGTCCACGAGCAGTACTTC. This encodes CASSSTDRVHEQYF.

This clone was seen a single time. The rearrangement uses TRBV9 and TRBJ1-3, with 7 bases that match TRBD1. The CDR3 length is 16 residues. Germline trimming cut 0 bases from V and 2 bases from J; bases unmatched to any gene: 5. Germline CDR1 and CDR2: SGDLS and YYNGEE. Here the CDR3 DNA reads TGTGCCAGCAGCGTAGAAGGCAGGGGGGCTGGAAACACCATATATTTT. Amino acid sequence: CASSVEGRGAGNTIYF.

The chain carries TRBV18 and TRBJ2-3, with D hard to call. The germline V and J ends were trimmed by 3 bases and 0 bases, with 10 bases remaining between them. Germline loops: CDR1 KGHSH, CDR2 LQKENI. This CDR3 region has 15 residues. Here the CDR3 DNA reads TGTGCCAGCTCACCTTTAGTGGGTAGCACAGATACGCAGTATTTT. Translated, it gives CASSPLVGSTDTQYF.